This is a list of T cell receptor beta chains from one sample in a study of CD8 T cells in ankylosing spondylitis. TCRdb itself ran the 5' RACE reads through MiXCR, one entry per CDR3 protein. This table has around 25,000 distinct CDR3 sequences, over 10% appearing once. Sequences were obtained from blood. These receptor sequences come from a male donor with ankylosing spondylitis or in good health (not recorded which). Each CDR3 is given with its conserved first and last residue. D genes are given only for firm matches. Only some rows state a clone size, as once, few, many or a class for expanded clones.

j_call	d_call	v_call	clone_size	cdr3_aa	cdr3_nt
TRBJ2-2	TRBD2	TRBV24-1	many	CATSGGLGGTGELFF	TGTGCCACCAGTGGGGGACTAGGGGGAACCGGGGAGCTGTTTTTT
TRBJ2-1	-	TRBV29-1	-	CSVEAFKGVESNEQFF	TGCAGCGTTGAAGCTTTTAAGGGGGTAGAATCCAATGAGCAGTTCTTC
TRBJ2-7	TRBD2	TRBV27	-	CASSETSGRSYEQYF	TGTGCCAGCAGTGAGACTAGCGGGAGGTCTTACGAGCAGTACTTC
TRBJ2-1	TRBD2	TRBV20-1	many	CSARSPGLAGGNYNEQFF	TGCAGTGCTCGGTCCCCGGGACTAGCGGGGGGAAATTACAATGAGCAGTTCTTC
TRBJ2-1	-	TRBV20-1	few	CSAKTQPRNEQFF	TGCAGTGCTAAGACTCAACCTCGCAATGAGCAGTTCTTC
TRBJ1-5	TRBD1	TRBV20-1	few	CSARPGQGIRQPQHF	TGCAGTGCTAGACCGGGACAGGGGATACGTCAGCCCCAGCATTTT
TRBJ1-4	TRBD1	TRBV7-9	-	CASSLATGEKLFF	TGTGCCAGCAGCTTAGCGACAGGGGAAAAACTGTTTTTT
TRBJ2-7	-	TRBV9	-	CASSVGVSGEQYF	TGTGCCAGCAGCGTAGGTGTTTCGGGTGAGCAGTACTTC
TRBJ2-1	-	TRBV28	few	CASNLDSPVYNEQFF	TGTGCCAGCAATCTAGACAGTCCAGTTTACAATGAGCAGTTCTTC
TRBJ2-1	-	TRBV12-3/TRBV12-4	many	CASSLAFRGRGQDNEQFF	TGTGCCAGCAGTTTAGCTTTTAGAGGGAGAGGGCAAGACAATGAGCAGTTCTTC
TRBJ1-1	-	TRBV9	many	CASSAGTNTEAFF	TGTGCCAGCAGCGCCGGGACGAACACTGAAGCTTTCTTT
TRBJ1-2	TRBD1	TRBV12-3/TRBV12-4	few	CASRTTGYGYTF	TGTGCCAGCAGAACGACAGGGTATGGCTACACCTTC
TRBJ2-1	-	TRBV29-1	many	CSVEAGRLLSGDEQFF	TGCAGCGTTGAAGCGGGGAGACTGTTATCCGGGGATGAGCAGTTCTTC
TRBJ2-3	TRBD1	TRBV28	few	CASSPSSGRGLADTQYF	TGTGCCAGCAGTCCCTCCTCAGGCAGGGGGTTGGCAGATACGCAGTATTTT
TRBJ1-2	-	TRBV20-1	-	CSARWQGRYGYTF	TGCAGTGCTAGGTGGCAGGGCCGATATGGCTACACCTTC
TRBJ2-3	-	TRBV18	-	CASSPAPSTDTQYF	TGTGCCAGCTCACCGGCGCCGAGCACAGATACGCAGTATTTT
TRBJ1-1	-	TRBV27	many	CASSPGPSTYTEAFF	TGTGCCAGCAGCCCCGGCCCTTCTACTTACACTGAAGCTTTCTTT
TRBJ2-7	-	TRBV4-3	-	CASSQRLIGHSYEQYF	TGCGCCAGCAGCCAACGGTTAATCGGGCACTCCTACGAGCAGTACTTC
TRBJ1-5	-	TRBV6-2/TRBV6-3	many	CASSADYSNQPQHF	TGTGCCAGCAGCGCGGATTATAGCAATCAGCCCCAGCATTTT
TRBJ2-2	-	TRBV21-1	many	CASSKEGVTGELFF	TGTGCCAGCAGCAAGGAGGGGGTTACCGGGGAGCTGTTTTTT
TRBJ2-5	TRBD1	TRBV4-3	few	CASSRGTVQETQYF	TGCGCCAGCAGCCGAGGGACAGTCCAAGAGACCCAGTACTTC
TRBJ2-3	-	TRBV20-1	many	CSARTPRRRRATDTQYF	TGCAGTGCTAGGACCCCTCGGCGGAGGAGGGCCACAGATACGCAGTATTTT
TRBJ1-4	TRBD1	TRBV20-1	-	CSARPEQGAGNEKLFF	TGCAGTGCTAGGCCGGAACAGGGGGCGGGTAATGAAAAACTGTTTTTT
TRBJ2-1	-	TRBV15	many	CATIGEDRDNEQFF	TGTGCCACCATAGGTGAGGACAGAGACAATGAGCAGTTCTTC
TRBJ2-2	-	TRBV5-5	few	CASSLDRVGTGELFF	TGTGCCAGCAGCTTGGACAGGGTCGGCACCGGGGAGCTGTTTTTT
TRBJ2-2	-	TRBV7-9	many	CASSLYPVLAPGELFF	TGTGCCAGCAGCTTATATCCGGTCCTAGCGCCCGGGGAGCTGTTTTTT
TRBJ2-1	-	TRBV12-3/TRBV12-4	-	CASDHTGGTASPSPYNEQFF	TGTGCCAGCGACCATACGGGGGGGACAGCGTCCCCATCCCCCTACAATGAGCAGTTCTTC
TRBJ2-5	-	TRBV6-1	-	CASSESGLETQYF	TGTGCCAGCAGTGAATCAGGGCTAGAGACCCAGTACTTC
TRBJ1-1	-	TRBV14	few	CASSQVTGREAFF	TGTGCCAGCAGCCAAGTGACCGGGAGAGAGGCTTTCTTT
TRBJ2-7	TRBD1	TRBV7-3	-	CASSSGQGNHEQYF	TGTGCCAGCAGCTCGGGACAGGGGAACCACGAGCAGTACTTC
TRBJ2-1	TRBD1	TRBV29-1	-	CSFKRDRDNEQFF	TGCAGCTTCAAACGAGACAGGGACAATGAGCAGTTCTTC
TRBJ1-4	-	TRBV7-9	-	CASSLFAGANEKLFF	TGTGCCAGCAGCTTATTCGCAGGGGCTAATGAAAAACTGTTTTTT
TRBJ2-2	-	TRBV7-6	-	CASSLVTRSGELFF	TGTGCCAGCAGCTTAGTGACTAGATCCGGGGAGCTGTTTTTT
TRBJ2-3	TRBD2	TRBV4-1	-	CASSQVAGGTRTDTQYF	TGCGCCAGCAGCCAAGTAGCGGGGGGTACTCGCACAGATACGCAGTATTTT
TRBJ2-5	-	TRBV5-1	-	CASSLAEQETQYF	TGCGCCAGCAGCTTGGCGGAGCAAGAGACCCAGTACTTC
TRBJ2-5	TRBD1	TRBV4-3	many	CASSHLTGETQYF	TGCGCCAGCAGCCATTTGACAGGGGAGACCCAGTACTTC
TRBJ2-2	-	TRBV6-5	few	CASSPRNTGELFF	TGTGCCAGCAGCCCTAGAAACACCGGGGAGCTGTTTTTT
TRBJ1-1	-	TRBV5-1	-	CASSLDGGYAFF	TGCGCCAGCAGCTTGGATGGGGGATATGCTTTCTTT
TRBJ2-3	-	TRBV7-2	few	CASSLSTDTQYF	TGTGCCAGCAGCCTCAGCACAGATACGCAGTATTTT
TRBJ2-7	TRBD2	TRBV27	-	CASSLEGGRALYEQYF	TGTGCCAGCAGTTTAGAAGGCGGGAGGGCCCTCTACGAGCAGTACTTC
TRBJ2-4	-	TRBV5-1	many	CASSSLAGTNIQYF	TGCGCCAGCAGCTCGCTAGCCGGGACAAACATTCAGTACTTC
TRBJ2-7	TRBD2	TRBV12-3/TRBV12-4	many	CASSLAGDTYYEQYF	TGTGCCAGCAGCTTAGCGGGAGACACCTATTACGAGCAGTACTTC
TRBJ2-1	-	TRBV5-1	many	CASSLSRLEYNEQFF	TGCGCCAGCAGCTTGTCGCGACTGGAATACAATGAGCAGTTCTTC
TRBJ2-2	-	TRBV9	once	CASSVGFFSTGELFF	TGTGCCAGCAGCGTAGGTTTCTTTTCCACCGGGGAGCTGTTTTTT
TRBJ1-4	TRBD1	TRBV29-1	-	CSVDPDRGGKLFF	TGCAGCGTTGACCCCGACAGGGGTGGAAAACTGTTTTTT
TRBJ2-2	-	TRBV10-2	many	CASSDTATGELFF	TGCGCCAGCAGTGATACGGCCACCGGGGAGCTGTTTTTT
TRBJ2-1	-	TRBV5-1	few	CAREEDRRDEQFF	TGCGCCAGGGAGGAGGATCGTCGCGATGAGCAGTTCTTC
TRBJ1-1	-	TRBV20-1	-	CSARRLNTEAFF	TGCAGTGCTCGGCGGTTGAACACTGAAGCTTTCTTT
TRBJ1-4	-	TRBV7-9	many	CASSPRAPGDEKLFF	TGTGCCAGCAGCCCCCGGGCCCCGGGGGATGAAAAACTGTTTTTT
TRBJ2-3	TRBD2	TRBV12-5	many	CASGLPSGSAADTQYF	TGTGCTAGTGGTTTGCCTAGCGGGAGTGCGGCAGATACGCAGTATTTT
TRBJ2-4	-	TRBV7-9	few	CASSFPQPSIQYF	TGTGCCAGCAGCTTTCCCCAACCAAGCATTCAGTACTTC
TRBJ2-2	TRBD1	TRBV7-8	-	CASSLSTGTGNTGELFF	TGTGCCAGCAGCTTAAGCACCGGGACAGGGAACACCGGGGAGCTGTTTTTT
TRBJ2-3	-	TRBV11-2	medium-sized	CASSLGLGAASDTQYF	TGTGCCAGCAGCTTAGGTCTTGGGGCAGCTTCAGATACGCAGTATTTT
TRBJ2-2	-	TRBV4-3	-	CASSQEGAGTGELFF	TGCGCCAGCAGCCAAGAGGGGGCGGGCACCGGGGAGCTGTTTTTT
TRBJ2-3	-	TRBV6-5	many	CASSPPPQGLTDTQYF	TGTGCCAGCAGCCCACCCCCCCAGGGTTTGACAGATACGCAGTATTTT
TRBJ2-5	-	TRBV7-2	many	CASRTLGAQYF	TGTGCCAGCAGAACGTTAGGGGCCCAGTACTTC
TRBJ2-3	-	TRBV6-6	many	CATLRVDTDTQYF	TGTGCCACCCTCCGGGTCGACACAGATACGCAGTATTTT
TRBJ1-1	-	TRBV29-1	many	CSVSSGAGTEAFF	TGCAGCGTTTCTTCCGGGGCAGGCACTGAAGCTTTCTTT
TRBJ2-1	-	TRBV20-1	few	CSARDPGRRFHEQFF	TGCAGTGCTAGAGATCCCGGGAGAAGGTTCCATGAGCAGTTCTTC